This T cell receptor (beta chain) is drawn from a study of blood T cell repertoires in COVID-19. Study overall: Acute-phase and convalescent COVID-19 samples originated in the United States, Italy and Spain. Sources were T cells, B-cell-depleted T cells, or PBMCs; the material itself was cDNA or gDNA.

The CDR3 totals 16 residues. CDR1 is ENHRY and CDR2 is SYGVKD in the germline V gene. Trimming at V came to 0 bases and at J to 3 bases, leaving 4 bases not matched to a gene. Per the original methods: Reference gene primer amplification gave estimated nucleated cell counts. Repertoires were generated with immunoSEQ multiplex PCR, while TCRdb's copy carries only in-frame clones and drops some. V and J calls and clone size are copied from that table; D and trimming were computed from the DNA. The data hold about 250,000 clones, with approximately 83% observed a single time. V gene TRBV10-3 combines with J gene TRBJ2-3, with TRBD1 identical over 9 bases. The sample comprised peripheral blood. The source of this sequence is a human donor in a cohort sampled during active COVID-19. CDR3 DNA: TGTGCCATCAGTGAGTCTACAGGGGGCCGTACAGATACGCAGTATTTT. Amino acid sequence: CAISESTGGRTDTQYF.